The 30 T cell receptor beta chains presented below share a single source sample, sequenced in a study of T cell repertoires in cytomegalovirus infection. Each CDR3 protein gets one entry after TCRdb re-called the reads with MiXCR. The sample contains about 320,000 distinct CDR3 sequences, 9% to 9.5% of which appear only once. Sequencing was performed on PBMCs. Receptors were obtained from a human donor in good health (CMV status not recorded). Some clones in this sample may be carry-over from other donors' samples.

The chain is built from TRBV20-1 and TRBJ2-7; 7 nucleotides align to TRBD2. CDR1 and CDR2 from the germline V gene are DFQATT and SNEGSKA (reference sequence). J was trimmed by 6 bases and V by 1 base; bases with no gene match: 9. This CDR3 contains 14 residues. The CDR3: CSARAGGPYGEQYF. CDR3 bases: TGCAGTGCTAGAGCGGGAGGCCCTTACGGCGAGCAGTACTTC.

In this sample, this clonotype turned up many times. CDR3: CASSSLRAMVETQYF. The CDR3 DNA reads as TGTGCCAGCAGTTCTCTCAGGGCGATGGTTGAGACCCAGTACTTC. V gene TRBV6-1 combines with J gene TRBJ2-5; weak D call: TRBD1 (5 bases). Germline CDR1 MNHNS, CDR2 SASEGT. The CDR3 loop spans 15 amino acids. Between the trimmed V and J ends, which lost 5 bases and 5 bases, there was a span of 18 bases.

The CDR3 region has the DNA TGTGCCAGCAGTTCATATGGGGGGACAGGGATCTCTGGGGCCAACGTCCTGACTTTC. It codes for CASSSYGGTGISGANVLTF. The genes are TRBV6-1 and TRBJ2-6; TRBD1 matches 9 bases. V was pared by 5 bases and J by 0 bases, with 11 bases of the junction left unmatched. CDR1 is MNHNS, CDR2 SASEGT, per germline. CDR3 length: 19 amino acids.

This clonotype was picked up a small number of times. The CDR3 region is CASSLEDRGWGYTF. CDR3 DNA: TGTGCCAGCAGCTTAGAAGATAGGGGGTGGGGCTACACCTTC. The chain combines TRBV7-8 with TRBJ1-2, with D possibly being TRBD1 (6 bases). V shed 1 base and J shed 8 bases, with 14 bases lying between them. Per germline, CDR1 SGHVS and CDR2 FQNEAQ. This CDR3 contains 14 residues.

This clonotype was found many times. The rearrangement links TRBV19 to TRBJ1-2; unclear D gene. The germline gives CDR1 LNHDA, CDR2 SQIVND (reference sequence). V lost 7 bases, J lost 8 bases, and 20 bases lay in between. This CDR3 is built from 14 residues. As DNA, the CDR3 is TGTGCCAGTACCATGGGATCCGCCGGGAGCGGCTACACCTTC. This codes for CASTMGSAGSGYTF.

This sequence joins TRBV6-1 and TRBJ2-7; 13 bases are a match to TRBD2. The junction had 5 bases not matched to a gene; V was cut back by 7 bases and J by 2 bases. Germline assignment: CDR1 MNHNS and CDR2 SASEGT. This CDR3 is 15 amino acids long. Written as DNA, the CDR3 is TGTGCCAGCACCTTCGGGACTAGCGGGACCTACGAGCAGTACTTC. This gives the protein CASTFGTSGTYEQYF.

V is TRBV4-1 and J is TRBJ2-2; 9 positions agree with TRBD1. Germline values: CDR1 MGHRA, CDR2 YSYEKL. CDR3 size: 15 residues. After removal of 7 bases from V and 5 bases from J, the junction contained 8 bases not matched to a gene. The DNA of the CDR3 is TGCGCCAGCACCTCGACAGGGGGTCGGACCGGGGAGCTGTTTTTT. Amino acid sequence: CASTSTGGRTGELFF.

Ten or more counts support this clonotype. The J gene is TRBJ2-2, the V gene TRBV7-2; no clear D. The CDR3 is made up of 14 amino acids. Trimming took off 5 bases at V and 7 bases at J, with 14 bases between the two ends. CDR1 SGHTA and CDR2 FQGNSA come from the germline V gene. CDR3 sequence reads: CASSPDLSGGELFF. CDR3 nucleotides: TGTGCCAGCAGCCCGGACCTTTCAGGCGGGGAGCTGTTTTTT.

This chain connects TRBV10-3 to TRBJ2-7; D not resolved. This CDR3 is built from 14 residues. V lost 8 bases and J 0 bases, leaving 14 bases between the germline ends. Germline CDR1 is ENHRY and CDR2 is SYGVKD. The DNA of the CDR3 is TGTGCCATCGGGCCCTCGTTAAGCTCCTACGAGCAGTACTTC. This sequence encodes CAIGPSLSSYEQYF.

This clonotype came up many times. The rearrangement joins TRBV7-2 to TRBJ1-2; no reliable D call. V shed 2 bases and J shed 8 bases, with 9 bases lying between them. The CDR3 contains 12 residues. Germline V gives CDR1 SGHTA, CDR2 FQGNSA. CDR3 sequence reads: CASSLRARGYTF. Here the CDR3 DNA reads TGTGCCAGCAGCTTAAGAGCCCGAGGCTACACCTTC.

Many counts were recorded for this clonotype. V gene TRBV7-2 combines with J gene TRBJ2-5; no clear D. The ends were cut back, 4 bases at V and 4 bases at J, with 10 bases in the middle. The germline V gene has CDR1 SGHTA and CDR2 FQGNSA. The CDR3 is made up of 13 amino acids. CDR3: CASSSRPLETQYF. The CDR3 coding sequence is TGTGCCAGCAGCTCCCGGCCTCTAGAGACCCAGTACTTC.

The chain joins TRBV28 to TRBJ2-3; D uncertain. Trimming removed 6 bases at V and 3 bases at J, with 16 bases between. Germline-derived CDR1 and CDR2 are MDHEN and SYDVKM. The CDR3 sequence is 15 residues long. CDR3 coding DNA: TGTGCCAGCAGCGTCCCCCCCAGATCAACAGATACGCAGTATTTT. This codes for CASSVPPRSTDTQYF. Full variable domain (rest looked up from reference TRBV28 and TRBJ2-3): DVKVTQSSRYLVKRTGEKVFLECVQDMDHENMFWYRQDPGLGLRLIYFSYDVKMKEKGDIPEGYSVSREKKERFSLILESASTNQTSMYLCASSVPPRSTDTQYFGPGTRLTVL.

This clonotype was seen ten or more times. The chain couples TRBV27 to TRBJ2-3, with TRBD1 matching 10 bases. Germline V gene sequence: CDR1 MNHEY, CDR2 SMNVEV (reference sequence). This CDR3 spans 16 amino acids. V shed 7 bases, J shed 4 bases, and the junction held 11 bases outside the gene matches. The CDR3 sequence: CASTLGTGEKSDTQYF. CDR3 in DNA: TGTGCCAGCACCCTAGGGACAGGGGAAAAATCAGATACGCAGTATTTT.

The J gene is TRBJ1-2, the V gene TRBV20-1; no definite D call. Germline V gene sequence: CDR1 DFQATT, CDR2 SNEGSKA (reference sequence). V shed 8 bases and J shed 6 bases, with 19 bases lying between them. CDR3 size: 13 residues. CDR3 residues: CSSPRGVKDGYTF. In DNA form, the CDR3 reads TGCAGTTCACCACGAGGCGTAAAAGATGGCTACACCTTC.

About this clonotype itself: One end of the junction fails to match germline, which may point to a read error. The chain combines TRBV7-2 with TRBJ2-7; the D gene is possibly TRBD1 (5 bases). Germline assignment: CDR1 SGHTA and CDR2 FQGNSA. This CDR3 has 14 residues. The CDR3 protein is CASSSRASSYEQHF. The CDR3 DNA is TGTGCCAGCAGCTCCAGGGCCTCCTCCTACGAGCAGCACTTC. Using reference TRBV7-2 and TRBJ2-7 for the parts outside the CDR3, the full variable domain is GAGVSQSPSNKVTEKGKDVELRCDPISGHTALYWYRQSLGQGLEFLIYFQGNSAPDKSGLPSDRFSAERTGGSVSTLTIQRTQQEDSAVYLCASSSRASSYEQHFGPGTRLTVT.

The table lists this clonotype with many counts. This rearrangement joins TRBV7-2 to TRBJ1-2; tentatively, D is TRBD1 (6 bases). V lost 10 bases and J 8 bases, leaving 11 bases between the germline ends. Germline assignment: CDR1 SGHTA and CDR2 FQGNSA. This CDR3 spans 10 amino acids. CDR3 residues: CAIAGEGYTF. The CDR3 DNA sequence: TGTGCCATTGCAGGGGAAGGCTACACCTTC.

The rearrangement links TRBV6-5 to TRBJ2-1, with D perhaps TRBD1 (5 bases). The CDR3 runs to 16 residues. Trimming stripped 2 bases from V and 7 bases from J, with 18 bases between. Germline CDR1 reads MNHEY; CDR2 reads SVGAGI. CDR3 sequence reads: CASSYRREGVSNEQFF. DNA of the CDR3: TGTGCCAGCAGTTACCGAAGGGAAGGGGTATCGAATGAGCAGTTCTTC.

The sample holds a few counts of this clonotype. The V and J genes are TRBV6-1 and TRBJ1-4; TRBD1 matches at 7 bases. Per the germline V gene, CDR1 is MNHNS and CDR2 is SASEGT. The CDR3 contains 13 residues. With V trimmed by 7 bases and J by 7 bases, 6 bases remained unmatched. CDR3 loop: CASMRQGLEKLFF. As DNA, the CDR3 is TGTGCCAGCATGAGACAGGGTCTTGAAAAACTGTTTTTT.

This clonotype counts as medium-sized. The CDR3 is CASSRGSGNTGELFF. The CDR3 DNA sequence: TGTGCCAGCAGCCGAGGTAGCGGGAACACCGGGGAGCTGTTTTTT. The chain has TRBV7-2 and TRBJ2-2; possible D gene TRBD2, 6 bases. V lost 5 bases, J lost 1 base, and 11 bases lay in between. Germline values: CDR1 SGHTA, CDR2 FQGNSA. This CDR3 contains 15 residues.

This clonotype came up many times. The genes are TRBV2 and TRBJ2-7; D may be TRBD2 (5 bases). This CDR3 is built from 11 residues. Germline V gene sequence: CDR1 SNHLY, CDR2 FYNNEI. Trimming removed 7 bases at V and 4 bases at J, with 8 bases between. Written as DNA, the CDR3 is TGTGCCAGCATGAGCGGTTACGAGCAGTACTTC. Translated: CASMSGYEQYF.

This clonotype was counted between two and nine times. The CDR3 region is CASSLTAGGRMETQYF. DNA for the CDR3: TGTGCCAGCAGCTTAACAGCGGGGGGGCGAATGGAGACCCAGTACTTC. J is TRBJ2-5 and V is TRBV7-2, with 10 nucleotides matching TRBD2. This CDR3 region has 16 residues. Germline V gene lookup returns CDR1 SGHTA and CDR2 FQGNSA. J was trimmed by 5 bases and V by 2 bases; bases with no gene match: 8.

About this clonotype itself: A much more abundant neighbour one base away suggests this may be a read error. V and J are TRBV7-2 and TRBJ2-1; D ambiguous. Germline V gives CDR1 SGHTA, CDR2 FQGNSA. The CDR3 loop spans 12 amino acids. This CDR3 is CASSSGPNEEFF. The CDR3 nucleotides read TGTGCCAGCAGTTCTGGGCCCAATGAGGAGTTCTTC.

This clonotype occurred many times. This chain joins TRBV7-2 and TRBJ2-1; 9 bases are shared with TRBD2. CDR1 is SGHTA and CDR2 is FQGNSA in the germline V gene. V shed 4 bases, J shed 1 base, and the junction held 5 bases outside the gene matches. This CDR3 comprises 16 residues. CDR3 bases: TGTGCCAGCAGCTGGGCGAGCGGGGGGTCCTACAATGAGCAGTTCTTC. It codes for CASSWASGGSYNEQFF.

This clonotype was detected ten times or more. The V call is TRBV7-6, the J call TRBJ1-4; unclear D gene. Trimming left V 4 bases short and J 8 bases short, with 14 bases between. CDR3 length equals 14 residues. From germline, CDR1 is SGHVS and CDR2 FNYEAQ. The CDR3: CASSWGGRKEKLFF. The CDR3, as DNA: TGTGCCAGCAGCTGGGGAGGGAGAAAGGAAAAACTGTTTTTT.

In this sample, this clonotype turned up many times. The chain couples TRBV10-3 to TRBJ1-4, with no clear D. Germline V gene lookup returns CDR1 ENHRY and CDR2 SYGVKD. This CDR3 is built from 13 residues. Trimming stripped 2 bases from V and 5 bases from J, with 6 bases between. The chain's CDR3 is CAISEVFNEKLFF. CDR3 DNA: TGTGCCATCAGTGAGGTTTTCAATGAAAAACTGTTTTTT.

This clonotype was detected ten times or more. The J gene is TRBJ2-3, the V gene TRBV28; TRBD2 agrees at 8 bases. The CDR3 covers 14 residues. Trimming took 8 bases from V and 0 from J; bases not matched to a gene: 4. Per germline, CDR1 MDHEN and CDR2 SYDVKM. The CDR3 bases are TGTGCCAGCCCTCCTAGCGGGAGCACAGATACGCAGTATTTT. It specifies CASPPSGSTDTQYF.

This clonotype was seen ten or more times. This chain connects TRBV7-2 to TRBJ2-3; possibly TRBD1 for D (5 bases). V gave up 5 bases and J gave up 1 base, with 13 bases separating them. CDR3 size: 15 residues. CDR1 and CDR2 from the germline V gene are SGHTA and FQGNSA. DNA for the CDR3: TGTGCCAGCAGCCCTCAGGGTTTGGGCACAGATACGCAGTATTTT. Its translation is CASSPQGLGTDTQYF. The full variable domain, completed using reference TRBV7-2 and TRBJ2-3, is GAGVSQSPSNKVTEKGKDVELRCDPISGHTALYWYRQSLGQGLEFLIYFQGNSAPDKSGLPSDRFSAERTGGSVSTLTIQRTQQEDSAVYLCASSPQGLGTDTQYFGPGTRLTVL.

This clonotype showed up many times. This sequence joins TRBV7-2 and TRBJ2-3; perhaps D is TRBD1 or TRBD2 (6 bases each). From germline, CDR1 is SGHTA and CDR2 FQGNSA. The ends were cut back, 1 base at V and 5 bases at J, with 10 bases in the middle. The CDR3 length is 14 residues. The CDR3 spells CASSLGGGKDTQYF. The CDR3 DNA reads TGTGCCAGCAGCTTAGGAGGGGGGAAAGATACGCAGTATTTT.

This clonotype was found many times. J is TRBJ2-7 and V is TRBV20-1, with a possible D match to TRBD1 (6 bases). V dropped 0 bases and J dropped 2 bases, with 11 bases sitting between them. Germline V gives CDR1 DFQATT, CDR2 SNEGSKA (reference sequence). The CDR3 consists of 14 residues. This CDR3 reads CSARDGTPAYEQYF. The CDR3 DNA reads TGCAGTGCTAGAGATGGGACACCCGCCTACGAGCAGTACTTC.

At least ten counts were recorded for this clonotype. The rearrangement uses TRBV7-2 and TRBJ2-3, with 10 bases matching TRBD2. J lost 14 bases, V lost 5 bases, and 7 bases had no gene match. The CDR3 is made up of 12 amino acids. Germline assignment: CDR1 SGHTA and CDR2 FQGNSA. The CDR3 loop is CASSLPGLALYF. CDR3 bases: TGTGCCAGCAGCCTACCGGGACTAGCGCTGTATTTT.